These 8 T cell receptor beta chains originate from one sample sequenced in a study of human T cells and chemical hapten exposure. Time point defined: patch test 2, 6 weeks after DPC sensitization. Treatment indicated: therapeutic diphenylcyclopropenone sensitization with weekly scalp DPC. A single record per CDR3 protein comes from TCRdb applying MiXCR to the RACE reads. The sample lists tens of thousands of distinct CDR3 sequences; 9.5% to 11% were seen once. The specimen was whole blood, collected in connection with sensitization to the hapten diphenylcyclopropenone (DPC). These receptors all stem from a man aged 40-49 years with alopecia areata. Some clones in this sample may be carry-over from other donors' samples.

This clonotype appeared many times. The rearrangement links TRBV2 to TRBJ1-5, with unresolved D. Germline V gene lookup returns CDR1 SNHLY and CDR2 FYNNEI. This CDR3 region has 16 residues. V lost 2 bases to trimming and J lost 1 base, with 12 bases between them. In DNA form, the CDR3 reads TGTGCCAGCAGTGAATCCGCAGGCTGGAGCAATCAGCCCCAGCATTTT. As protein: CASSESAGWSNQPQHF.

This clonotype came up a few times. Written as DNA, the CDR3 is TGTGCCAGCAGCGCCATTGGGGGACAGGGCTATGGCTACACCTTC. Residues: CASSAIGGQGYGYTF. The chain is built from TRBV7-2 and TRBJ1-2, with TRBD1 matching 9 bases. The CDR3 covers 15 residues. The V segment lost 5 bases and the J segment 4 bases; nucleotides outside the gene matches: 8. Germline V gene sequence: CDR1 SGHTA, CDR2 FQGNSA.

This chain links TRBV18 with TRBJ2-3; 10 nucleotides agree with TRBD1. V lost 6 bases, J lost 2 bases, and 8 bases stayed unmatched. Germline CDR1 KGHSH, CDR2 LQKENI. This CDR3 comprises 16 residues. The CDR3 coding sequence is TGTGCCAGCTCTCGAACAGACAGGGGGCCCACAGATACGCAGTATTTT. Its protein is CASSRTDRGPTDTQYF.

The V and J genes are TRBV7-2 and TRBJ1-4, with D unclear. Germline values: CDR1 SGHTA, CDR2 FQGNSA. The CDR3 length is 15 residues. V was pared by 6 bases and J by 7 bases, with 18 bases between. CDR3: CASRRNQQVGEKLFF. The CDR3 DNA sequence: TGTGCCAGCAGGAGAAACCAACAAGTTGGTGAAAAACTGTTTTTT.

V gene TRBV3-2 combines with J gene TRBJ2-3; the table's D call TRBD2 went unverified against the DNA. TRBV3-2 is a pseudogene. This CDR3 has 19 amino acids. CDR3 DNA sequence: TGTGCCAGCAGCTATAAAGGGATTCCGGGACTAGCTGGCGCAGATACGCAGTATTTT. Translated: CASSYKGIPGLAGADTQYF.

The chain combines TRBV28 with TRBJ2-7; 7 bases are shared with TRBD1. Trimming removed 4 bases from V and 2 bases from J; junction bases left unmatched: 8. The germline CDR1 and CDR2 sequences are MDHEN and SYDVKM. The CDR3 runs 15 residues. As DNA, the CDR3 is TGTGCCAGCAGTTCGCCGGGACAGACTCCCTACGAGCAGTACTTC. This codes for CASSSPGQTPYEQYF.

This chain joins TRBV10-3 and TRBJ2-5, with 7 positions matching TRBD2. The germline gives CDR1 ENHRY, CDR2 SYGVKD. The CDR3 length is 12 residues. V lost 10 bases, J lost 3 bases, and 5 bases stayed unmatched. CDR3 amino acids: CATSGTKETQYF. CDR3 sequence (DNA): TGTGCCACATCCGGGACTAAAGAGACCCAGTACTTC.

This clonotype has ten or more counts. CDR3 loop: CASRDNRGAAKTQYF. In DNA, the CDR3 is TGTGCCAGCAGAGACAACAGGGGGGCGGCAAAGACCCAGTACTTC. J is TRBJ2-5 and V is TRBV7-2; 8 bases line up with TRBD1. There are 15 residues in the CDR3. V gave up 6 bases and J gave up 6 bases; unmatched junction bases: 12. Per the germline V gene, CDR1 is SGHTA and CDR2 is FQGNSA.